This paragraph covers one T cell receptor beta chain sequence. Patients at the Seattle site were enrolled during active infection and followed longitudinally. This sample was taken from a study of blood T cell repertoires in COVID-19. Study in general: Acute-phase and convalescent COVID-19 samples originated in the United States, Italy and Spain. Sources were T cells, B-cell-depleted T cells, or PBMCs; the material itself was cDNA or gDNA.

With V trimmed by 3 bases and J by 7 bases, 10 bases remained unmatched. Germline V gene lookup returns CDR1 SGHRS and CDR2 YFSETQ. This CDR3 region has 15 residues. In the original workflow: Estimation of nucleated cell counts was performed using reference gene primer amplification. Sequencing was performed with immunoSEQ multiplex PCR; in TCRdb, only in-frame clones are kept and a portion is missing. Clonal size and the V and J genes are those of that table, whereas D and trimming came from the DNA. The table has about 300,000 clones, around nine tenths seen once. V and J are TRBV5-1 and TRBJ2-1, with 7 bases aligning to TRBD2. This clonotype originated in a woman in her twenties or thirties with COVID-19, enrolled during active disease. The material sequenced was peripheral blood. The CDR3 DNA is TGCGCCAGCAGCTCCTTGGAGCGGGGTGGGAATGAGCAGTTCTTC. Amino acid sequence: CASSSLERGGNEQFF. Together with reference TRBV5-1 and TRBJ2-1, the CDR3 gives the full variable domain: KAGVTQTPRYLIKTRGQQVTLSCSPISGHRSVSWYQQTPGQGLQFLFEYFSETQRNKGNFPGRFSGRQFSNSRSEMNVSTLELGDSALYLCASSSLERGGNEQFFGPGTRLTVL.